This T cell receptor (beta chain) stems from a study of tissue T cells after allogeneic stem cell transplantation. As to time point: mouse harvest day 7 after allogeneic transplant. Each mouse received 10^7 T-cell-depleted marrow cells plus 10^6 splenic CD5+ T cells by tail vein. Tissues came from B6→BALB/c major-mismatch GVHD mice at day 7 or 14. In regard to this clone: What it binds is unknown. Germline and genes: mouse. The read gets to within 1 residue of the CDR3 end, and the germline J gene fills in the rest.

Findings and limits, study-wide: Limitations included a small, clinically heterogeneous cohort and limited sampling depth. Blood and spleen captured only part of the tissue TCR repertoire. Across patients, clones rarely overlapped, yet motif clusters were shared tissue-specifically.

The V gene's germline CDR1 is SGHSA and CDR2 FRNQAP. The J segment lost 1 base and the V segment lost 5 bases, leaving 7 bases of the junction unmatched. The CDR3 contains 15 residues. The data were produced by immunoSEQ multiplex PCR, yet TCRdb's version contains in-frame clones alone and is incomplete. This sample carries under 5,500 clones, roughly half of them seen once, and the ten largest clones take 8.4%. The source is a female BALB/c mouse given C57BL/6 T cells with graft-versus-host disease after an allogeneic hematopoietic cell transplant. Material: lymph node tissue. The rearrangement uses TRBV16 and TRBJ2-7, with TRBD2 identical over 8 bases. The CDR3 loop reads CASSISGGRSYEQYF. The sequenced CDR3 bases are TGTGCAAGCAGCATCTCTGGGGGGAGGTCCTATGAACAGTAC.